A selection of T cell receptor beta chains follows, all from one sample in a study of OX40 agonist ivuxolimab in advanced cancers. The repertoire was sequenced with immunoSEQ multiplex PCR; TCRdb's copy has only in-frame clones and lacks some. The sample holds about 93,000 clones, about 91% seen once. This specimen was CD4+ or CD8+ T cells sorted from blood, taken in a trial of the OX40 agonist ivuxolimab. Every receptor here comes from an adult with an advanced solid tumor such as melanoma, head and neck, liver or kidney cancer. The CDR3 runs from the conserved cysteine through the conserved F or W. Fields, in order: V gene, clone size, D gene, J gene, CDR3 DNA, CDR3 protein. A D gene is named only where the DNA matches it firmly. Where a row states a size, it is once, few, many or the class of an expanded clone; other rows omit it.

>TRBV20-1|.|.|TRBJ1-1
TGCAGTGCCCAGCGGAACACTGAAGCTTTCTTT
CSAQRNTEAFF
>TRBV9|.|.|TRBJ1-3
TGTGCCAGCAGCCGTGACCCCGAAGGAAACACCATATATTTT
CASSRDPEGNTIYF
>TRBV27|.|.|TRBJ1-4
TGTGCCAGCAGTTTATATCCTCGTGAAAAACTGTTTTTT
CASSLYPREKLFF
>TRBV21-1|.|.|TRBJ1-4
TGTGCCAGCAGTCAAAAGTGGCAGGGCGGTGAAAAACTGTTTTTT
CASSQKWQGGEKLFF
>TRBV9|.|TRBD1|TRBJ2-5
TGTGCCAGCAACGCCGGGACAGGGGGCCAAGAGACCCAGTACTTC
CASNAGTGGQETQYF
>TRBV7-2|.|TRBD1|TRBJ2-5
TGTGCCAGCAGCCCACGCATTTGGGACAGGGTGGTCGGTTCGGAGACCCAGTACTTC
CASSPRIWDRVVGSETQYF
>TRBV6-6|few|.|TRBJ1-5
TGTGCCAGCAGTTTGGGGGATCAGCCCCAGCATTTT
CASSLGDQPQHF
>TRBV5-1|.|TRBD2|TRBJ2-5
TGCGCCAGCAGCTCGGGAGGGCCAGAGACCCAGTACTTC
CASSSGGPETQYF
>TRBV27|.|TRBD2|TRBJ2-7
TGTGCCAGCAGTTTAAGGAGCGGGGAGGGTTACGAGCAGTACTTC
CASSLRSGEGYEQYF
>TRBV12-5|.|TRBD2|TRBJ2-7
TGTGCTAGTGGTTTGGGGCGGGGGTCCCACGAGCAGTACTTC
CASGLGRGSHEQYF
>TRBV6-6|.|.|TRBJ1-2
TGTGCCAGCAGTTCAACTCAGGGCGGCTACACCTTC
CASSSTQGGYTF
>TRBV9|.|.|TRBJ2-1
TGTGCCAGCAGCGTAGAGGCAGGGCAAGGTGAGCAGTTCTTC
CASSVEAGQGEQFF
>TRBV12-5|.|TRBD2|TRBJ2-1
TGTGCTAGTTGCCTAGCGGGAGGGGACTACAATGAGCAGTTCTTC
CASCLAGGDYNEQFF
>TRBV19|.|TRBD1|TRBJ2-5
TGTGCCAGTAGTATACGGGACAGGGAAGAGCCCCAGTACTTC
CASSIRDREEPQYF
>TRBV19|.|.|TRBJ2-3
TGTGCCAGTAGTATGGTAGGGCGAGATACGCAGTATTTT
CASSMVGRDTQYF
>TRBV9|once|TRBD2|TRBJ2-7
TGTGCCAGCAGCGTAGGGGGTAGCGGGAGCTCGGACGAGCAGTACTTC
CASSVGGSGSSDEQYF
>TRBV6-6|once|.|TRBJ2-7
TGTGCCAGCACTGGTAGCAAGTACGAGCAGTACTTC
CASTGSKYEQYF
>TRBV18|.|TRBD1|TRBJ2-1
TGTGCCAGCTCACCACAGGGACAGGGAGACTACAATGAGCAGTTCTTC
CASSPQGQGDYNEQFF
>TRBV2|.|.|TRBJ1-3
TGTGCCAGCAGTGTGAGGCAGGCTGGCTCAGGAAACACCATATATTTT
CASSVRQAGSGNTIYF
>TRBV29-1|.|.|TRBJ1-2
TGCAGCGTTGAAGATCTTGGGGGGGCGCGTGGCTACACCTTC
CSVEDLGGARGYTF
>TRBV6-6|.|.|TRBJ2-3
TGTGCCAGCAGTTGGGACGGGATCACAGATACGCAGTATTTT
CASSWDGITDTQYF
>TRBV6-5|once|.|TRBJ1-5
TGTGCCAGCAGTTACACGGCTACGGGGGGCAATCAGCCCCAGCATTTT
CASSYTATGGNQPQHF
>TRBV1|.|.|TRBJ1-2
TGCACCAGCAGCCAAGAGAGGCAGGGGGCGACAACTAACTATGGCTACACCTTC
CTSSQERQGATTNYGYTF
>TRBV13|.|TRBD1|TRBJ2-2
TGTGCCAGCAGCAGATACAGGGGGCCGGGCACCGGGGAGCTGTTTTTT
CASSRYRGPGTGELFF
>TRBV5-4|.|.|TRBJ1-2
TGTGCCAGCAGCTCGGGGAACTATGGCTACACCTTC
CASSSGNYGYTF
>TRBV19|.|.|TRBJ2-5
TGTGCCAGTAGTATAGGGGGACCGACCCAGTACTTC
CASSIGGPTQYF